These 16 T cell receptor beta chains were all obtained from the same sample, sequenced in a study of shared clonotypes between healthy human individuals. The method was immunoSEQ multiplex PCR; TCRdb's version includes in-frame clones alone and lacks a portion of them. The sample carries 980,000 or so clones, 60% to 85% recorded once. Sequencing used memory CD4+ T cells sorted from blood. Sample subset: CD45RA-negative fraction. The receptors originated from a man aged 18 to 29 in good health.

V gene TRBV10-3 combines with J gene TRBJ1-5; TRBD1 is a possible D gene (5 bases). Trimming cost V 6 bases and J 4 bases, with 10 bases left between them. The CDR3 is 13 amino acids. Germline V gene lookup returns CDR1 ENHRY and CDR2 SYGVKD. CDR3 sequence (DNA): TGTGCCATCAGGCAGGGCGAAAATCAGCCCCAGCATTTT. It yields the protein CAIRQGENQPQHF.

The J gene is TRBJ1-4, the V gene TRBV29-1; possible D gene TRBD1, 5 bases. Germline loops: CDR1 SQVTM, CDR2 ANQGSEA. The CDR3 has 11 amino acids. V lost 7 bases and J lost 7, with 10 bases in between. The CDR3 DNA sequence: TGCAGCGCCGGGGCCCCTGAAAAACTGTTTTTT. It encodes CSAGAPEKLFF.

The rearrangement links TRBV4-1 to TRBJ1-1; a possible D gene is TRBD1 (6 bases). V lost 1 base, J lost 1 base, and 16 bases lay in between. Germline lookup yields CDR1 MGHRA and CDR2 YSYEKL. The length of the CDR3 is 17 residues. The CDR3, as DNA: TGCGCCAGCAGCCAAGTGGCCGGAGGACAGCCGAACACTGAAGCTTTCTTT. Its translation: CASSQVAGGQPNTEAFF.

The V gene is TRBV18, the J gene TRBJ1-5; D may be TRBD1 (5 bases). CDR1 and CDR2 (germline): KGHSH, LQKENI. Trimming stripped 6 bases from V and 9 bases from J, with 18 bases between. This CDR3 has 14 residues. CDR3 DNA sequence: TGTGCCAGCTCCCCCATGGGGGAAGGGGCGCCCCAGCATTTT. The encoded protein is CASSPMGEGAPQHF.

The J gene is TRBJ2-7, the V gene TRBV10-3; possible D gene TRBD2, 5 bases. The CDR3 runs 12 residues. V was cut by 4 bases and J by 2 bases, with 6 bases left in between. Germline lookup yields CDR1 ENHRY and CDR2 SYGVKD. The CDR3 DNA reads TGTGCCATCAGTGGAGGGACCTACGAGCAGTACTTC. The encoded protein is CAISGGTYEQYF.

The chain carries TRBV30 and TRBJ2-3, with 14 bases aligning to TRBD2. CDR1 and CDR2 (germline): GTSNPN, SVGIG (reference sequence). J gave up 12 bases and V 3 bases, and 8 bases lay outside the gene matches. The CDR3 has 14 amino acids. CDR3 DNA: TGTGCCTGGAGGGCAGGGACTAGCGGGAGAAGCCAGTATTTT. This sequence encodes CAWRAGTSGRSQYF.

This chain joins TRBV28 and TRBJ2-7, with 9 positions matching TRBD1. This CDR3 comprises 15 residues. Unmatched junction bases numbered 7, after V lost 3 bases and J lost 4 bases. Germline V gives CDR1 MDHEN, CDR2 SYDVKM. The chain's CDR3 is CASSFNRGRFYEQYF. CDR3 nucleotides: TGTGCCAGCAGTTTTAACAGGGGGCGATTTTACGAGCAGTACTTC.

J is TRBJ2-7 and V is TRBV25-1; D possibly corresponds to TRBD2 (5 bases). The CDR3 has 15 residues. The germline V and J ends were trimmed by 0 bases and 2 bases, with 11 bases remaining between them. Germline CDR1 reads MGHDK; CDR2 reads SYGVNS. The CDR3 here is CASSEYAGQTYEQYF. The DNA of the CDR3 is TGTGCCAGCAGTGAATATGCGGGTCAGACCTACGAGCAGTACTTC.

In its sample, this clone was seen a few times. This chain links TRBV19 with TRBJ2-7; no definite D call. This CDR3 is built from 12 residues. V was pared by 4 bases and J by 5 bases, with 9 bases between. The germline V gene has CDR1 LNHDA and CDR2 SQIVND (reference sequence). The chain's CDR3 is CASSTTWDEQYF. CDR3 DNA: TGTGCCAGTAGTACAACTTGGGACGAGCAGTACTTC.

This rearrangement joins TRBV9 to TRBJ1-6, with D hard to call. The germline V gene encodes CDR1 SGDLS and CDR2 YYNGEE. The CDR3 runs to 15 residues. Trimming stripped 1 base from V and 3 bases from J, with 8 bases between. CDR3 DNA: TGTGCCAGCAGCGTAACAGACGGCTATAATTCACCCCTCCACTTT. This translates into CASSVTDGYNSPLHF. Drawing the rest from reference TRBV9 and TRBJ1-6, the complete variable domain is DSGVTQTPKHLITATGQRVTLRCSPRSGDLSVYWYQQSLDQGLQFLIQYYNGEERAKGNILERFSAQQFPDLHSELNLSSLELGDSALYFCASSVTDGYNSPLHFGNGTRLTVT.

This clone is a singleton in its sample. This chain links TRBV19 with TRBJ2-1, with D perhaps given as TRBD1 or TRBD2 (5 bases each). The CDR3 loop spans 16 amino acids. Germline CDR1 and CDR2: LNHDA and SQIVND (reference sequence). V lost 5 bases to trimming and J lost 2 bases, with 16 bases between them. CDR3 sequence: CASSLTGTGTYNEQFF. Written as DNA, the CDR3 is TGTGCCAGTAGTCTTACCGGGACGGGAACCTACAATGAGCAGTTCTTC.

The rearrangement joins TRBV5-1 to TRBJ2-5, with D unresolved. The CDR3 extends over 14 amino acids. V lost 4 bases to trimming and J lost 0 bases, with 10 bases between them. Germline CDR1 reads SGHRS; CDR2 reads YFSETQ. For the CDR3, the DNA is TGCGCCAGCAGCCTAAACCCCAACCAAGAGACCCAGTACTTC. Translated, it gives CASSLNPNQETQYF.

This clone occurred a few times. The rearrangement uses TRBV2 and TRBJ1-1; no reliable D call. Per the germline V gene, CDR1 is SNHLY and CDR2 is FYNNEI. This CDR3 has 13 residues. V lost 6 bases and J 1 base, leaving 9 bases between the germline ends. The CDR3 DNA sequence: TGTGCCAGCAGAAACGGAAGGAACACTGAAGCTTTCTTT. Protein product: CASRNGRNTEAFF.

The rearrangement joins TRBV6-1 to TRBJ1-2; D is perhaps TRBD1 (5 bases). V dropped 5 bases and J dropped 3 bases, with 10 bases sitting between them. The CDR3 has 13 residues. The germline gives CDR1 MNHNS, CDR2 SASEGT. The CDR3 DNA follows: TGTGCCAGCAGTTCCGGGACTTACTATGGCTACACCTTC. Residues: CASSSGTYYGYTF.

Here the CDR3 reads CASSVLGGQYTF. DNA for the CDR3: TGTGCCAGCAGTGTTCTAGGAGGACAATACACCTTC. The J gene is TRBJ1-2, the V gene TRBV6-1, with a weak D call TRBD1 (5 bases). Germline CDR1 MNHNS, CDR2 SASEGT. The CDR3 consists of 12 residues. The V and J ends lost 4 bases and 11 bases respectively, with 14 bases between them.

This clone occurred once. The J gene is TRBJ2-7, the V gene TRBV18; D gene uncertain. Deletions cut 3 bases from V and 2 bases from J, with 8 bases between. CDR3 length equals 13 residues. Per germline, CDR1 KGHSH and CDR2 LQKENI. The CDR3 DNA follows: TGTGCCAGCTCACCCGCCAACACCTACGAGCAGTACTTC. As protein: CASSPANTYEQYF.